These T cell receptor beta chains were read from a single sample in a study of blood T cell repertoires in COVID-19. Assay: immunoSEQ multiplex PCR; the TCRdb copy retains only in-frame clones and omits some. Among some 290,000 clones listed, around 87% were seen once. The sequenced sample consisted of peripheral blood. These receptor sequences come from a man between 18 and 29 years old with active or convalescent COVID-19. The CDR3 runs from the conserved cysteine through the conserved F or W. Fields, in order: J gene, V gene, clone size, D gene, CDR3 DNA, CDR3 protein. A D gene is named only where the DNA matches it firmly. Size values are once, few and many counts, or a class for expanded clones, and some rows have none.

TRBJ2-3 | TRBV3-1/TRBV3-2 | . | TRBD2 | TGTGCCAGCAGCCAAGATCTTAGCGGGAAGGGGGGCACAGATACGCAGTATTTT | CASSQDLSGKGGTDTQYF
TRBJ2-7 | TRBV19 | . | . | TGTGCCAGTAGTATTAACACAGGGAGCGAGCAGTACTTC | CASSINTGSEQYF
TRBJ1-6 | TRBV3-1/TRBV3-2 | . | . | TGTGCCAGCAGCTACGCACGGGGGGATAATTCACCCCTCCACTTT | CASSYARGDNSPLHF
TRBJ2-7 | TRBV12-5 | . | TRBD1 | TGTGCTAGTGGTCCGGGACAGGGGGCCTACGAGCAGTACTTC | CASGPGQGAYEQYF
TRBJ2-1 | TRBV28 | . | TRBD1 | TGTGCCAGCAGTTCCGGGACAGCAGACAAGCAGTTCTTC | CASSSGTADKQFF
TRBJ1-1 | TRBV27 | . | TRBD1 | TGTGCCAGCAGTCAACGACAGGGTGGGGGAGCTTTCTTT | CASSQRQGGGAFF
TRBJ2-7 | TRBV27 | . | . | TGTGCCAGCAGTAACTGGCCCGGAGTCGAGCAGTACTTC | CASSNWPGVEQYF
TRBJ1-2 | TRBV4-1 | . | . | TGCGCCAGCAGCCACCCAGGACAGACCTATCTGGGCTACACCTTC | CASSHPGQTYLGYTF
TRBJ2-7 | TRBV6-5 | . | . | TGTGCCAGCAGTTACTCCAAGCTAGTCGTCGCCGAGCAGTACTTC | CASSYSKLVVAEQYF
TRBJ2-1 | TRBV6-5 | . | TRBD2 | TGTGCCAGCCCAACGGGAGGCATCTACAATGAGCAGTTCTTC | CASPTGGIYNEQFF
TRBJ2-7 | TRBV12-5 | . | . | TGTGCTAGTGGTTTGGTACTCGAGCAGTACTTC | CASGLVLEQYF
TRBJ2-5 | TRBV5-1 | . | . | TGCGCCAGCAGCCCCGGACAGATTACCCAAGAGACCCAGTACTTC | CASSPGQITQETQYF
TRBJ2-7 | TRBV5-4 | . | TRBD2 | TGTGCCAGCAGCTATGGACTAGCGGACTCCTACGAGCAGTACTTC | CASSYGLADSYEQYF
TRBJ1-1 | TRBV6-5 | . | . | TGTGCCAGCAGTTTTCTAGGGGACACTGAAGCTTTCTTT | CASSFLGDTEAFF
TRBJ2-1 | TRBV6-5 | . | . | TGTGCCAGCAGTTACACTCGGGACTCCGGAGAGCAGTTCTTC | CASSYTRDSGEQFF
TRBJ2-7 | TRBV9 | . | . | TGTGCCAGCAGCTCCGCAGGGGGGTACGAGCAGTACTTC | CASSSAGGYEQYF
TRBJ2-7 | TRBV29-1 | . | TRBD2 | TGCAGCGTTGAGGGGGTTAGCGGGAGTCCGTCCGAGCAGTACTTC | CSVEGVSGSPSEQYF
TRBJ2-3 | TRBV14 | . | TRBD2 | TGTGCCAGCAGCCAAGCATACGTTCGGGTCGCAGGGGAAGGGACTAGCGGGAGAGATACGCAGTATTTT | CASSQAYVRVAGEGTSGRDTQYF
TRBJ1-1 | TRBV3-1/TRBV3-2 | . | . | TGTGCCAGCAGCCAGCAGGGGCAAGCTTTCTTT | CASSQQGQAFF
TRBJ2-7 | TRBV12-3/TRBV12-4 | . | TRBD1 | TGTGCCAGCAGCGGACAGGGGGCCTACGAGCAGTACTTC | CASSGQGAYEQYF
TRBJ1-1 | TRBV9 | once | TRBD1 | TGTGCCAGCAGCCCCGGGACAGGGAACCCTGAAGCTTTCTTT | CASSPGTGNPEAFF
TRBJ1-1 | TRBV6-1 | . | . | TGTGCCAGCAGTGAAGCTTTTAGCAGGGAGGTAGTTCGGTTT | CASSEAFSREVVRF
TRBJ1-3 | TRBV12-5 | . | TRBD1 | TGTGCTAGTGGTTTCTCAGCCCCCCTGTGGGACAGGGATGGAAACACCATATATTTT | CASGFSAPLWDRDGNTIYF
TRBJ1-1 | TRBV19 | . | . | TGTGCCAGTAGTATGACTCAGCCAGAAAAAGCTTTCTTT | CASSMTQPEKAFF
TRBJ2-7 | TRBV6-5 | once | . | TGTGCCAGCAGGGCCAGAAGGGGGAGCTCCTACGAGCAGTACTTC | CASRARRGSSYEQYF
TRBJ1-4 | TRBV7-2 | . | . | TGTGCCAGCAGAACTCCCAGGGGAGTTAATGAAAAACTGTTTTTT | CASRTPRGVNEKLFF
TRBJ1-2 | TRBV6-1 | . | TRBD1 | TGTGCCAGCAGTGTCCCTTCCGCGACAGGGTTGGGCTATGGCTACACCTTC | CASSVPSATGLGYGYTF
TRBJ1-1 | TRBV7-3 | . | . | TGTGCCAGCAGCTTAGGGGCAAGGAACACTGAAGCTTTCTTT | CASSLGARNTEAFF
TRBJ1-3 | TRBV3-1/TRBV3-2 | . | . | TGTGCCAGCAGCCAAGAATCGAGCTCTGGAAACACCATATATTTT | CASSQESSSGNTIYF
TRBJ2-7 | TRBV5-6 | . | TRBD1 | TGTGCCAGCAGCTTTTCCCGACAGGGGACCTACGAGCAGTACTTC | CASSFSRQGTYEQYF
TRBJ1-4 | TRBV19 | . | TRBD1 | TGTGCCAGTAGGAAAATCCGGGACAGCGTTTACAAACTGTTTTTT | CASRKIRDSVYKLFF
TRBJ2-2 | TRBV7-7 | few | . | TGCGTTACCCGACTGAACACCGGGGAGCTGTTTTTT | CVTRLNTGELFF
TRBJ2-1 | TRBV7-2 | . | . | TGTGCCAGCAGCCAACTTAGCGGAGGGGAGCAGTTCTTC | CASSQLSGGEQFF
TRBJ1-1 | TRBV10-3 | few | . | TGTGCCATCAGTCGGGGGAACACTGAAGCTTTCTTT | CAISRGNTEAFF
TRBJ1-1 | TRBV10-1 | . | . | TGCGCCAGCAGTGTTCGGGAGAACACTGAAGCTTTCTTT | CASSVRENTEAFF